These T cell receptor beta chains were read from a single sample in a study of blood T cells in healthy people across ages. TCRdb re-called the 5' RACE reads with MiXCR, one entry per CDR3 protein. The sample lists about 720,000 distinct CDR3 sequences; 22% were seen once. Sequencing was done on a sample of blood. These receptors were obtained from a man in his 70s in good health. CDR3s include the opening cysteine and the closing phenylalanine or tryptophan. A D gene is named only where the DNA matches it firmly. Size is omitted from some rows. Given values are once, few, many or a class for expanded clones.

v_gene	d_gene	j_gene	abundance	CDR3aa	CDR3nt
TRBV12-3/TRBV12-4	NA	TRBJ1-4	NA	CASSFGPSTEKLFF	TGTGCCAGCAGTTTTGGGCCCAGCACCGAAAAACTGTTTTTT
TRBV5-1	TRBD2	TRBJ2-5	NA	CASSLTIAGSETQYF	TGCGCCAGCAGCTTGACGATAGCGGGGTCAGAGACCCAGTACTTC
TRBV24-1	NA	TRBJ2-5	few	CATSDWRGTQYF	TGTGCCACCAGTGACTGGCGGGGGACCCAGTACTTC
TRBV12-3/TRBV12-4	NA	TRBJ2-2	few	CANSRDTGELFF	TGTGCCAATTCTCGGGACACCGGGGAGCTGTTTTTT
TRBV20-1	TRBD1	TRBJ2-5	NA	CSARDGGQGAATQYF	TGCAGTGCTAGAGATGGCGGACAGGGGGCTGCGACCCAGTACTTC
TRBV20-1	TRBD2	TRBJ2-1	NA	CSARVGLAGGLWQFF	TGCAGTGCTAGAGTTGGGCTAGCGGGGGGCCTTTGGCAGTTCTTC
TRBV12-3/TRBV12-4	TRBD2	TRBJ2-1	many	CASNLLLAGVNEQFF	TGTGCCAGCAACCTCCTATTAGCGGGAGTTAATGAGCAGTTCTTC
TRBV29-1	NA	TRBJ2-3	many	CSVGRGAVTDTQYF	TGCAGCGTTGGGCGCGGGGCGGTCACAGATACGCAGTATTTT
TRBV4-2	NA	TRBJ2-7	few	CASSQEGGAYYEQYF	TGTGCCAGCAGCCAAGAGGGGGGGGCGTACTACGAGCAGTACTTC
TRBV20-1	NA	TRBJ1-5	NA	CSAHRGRRDQPQHF	TGCAGTGCCCACCGGGGCCGTAGAGATCAGCCCCAGCATTTT
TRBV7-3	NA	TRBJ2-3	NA	CASSKDGAADTQYF	TGTGCCAGCAGCAAAGATGGGGCAGCTGATACGCAGTATTTT
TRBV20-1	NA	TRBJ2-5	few	CSARSGTGETQYF	TGCAGTGCTAGAAGCGGGACAGGAGAGACCCAGTACTTC
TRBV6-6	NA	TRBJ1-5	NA	CASSYIRGRPQHF	TGTGCCAGCAGTTACATCAGGGGTCGGCCCCAGCATTTT
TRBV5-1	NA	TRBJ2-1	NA	CASSLGEGGNNEQFF	TGCGCCAGCAGCCTTGGGGAGGGGGGAAACAATGAGCAGTTCTTC
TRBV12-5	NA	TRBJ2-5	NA	CASGLVGLETQYF	TGTGCTAGTGGTTTGGTAGGTTTGGAGACCCAGTACTTC
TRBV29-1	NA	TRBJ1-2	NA	CSVGSVRVGGYAF	TGCAGCGTGGGGTCGGTGAGGGTTGGAGGCTACGCCTTC
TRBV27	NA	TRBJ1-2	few	CASSMAQGYGYTF	TGTGCCAGCAGTATGGCACAGGGATATGGCTACACCTTC
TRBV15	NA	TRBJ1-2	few	CATSRGANYGYTF	TGTGCCACCAGCAGAGGGGCTAACTATGGCTACACCTTC